The 22 T cell receptor beta chains below all came from one sample that was sequenced in a study of Ad26.COV2.S vaccination and SARS-CoV-2 variants. TCRdb keeps only in-frame clones here, not all; method: immunoSEQ multiplex PCR. Of 180,000 or so clones listed, roughly 89% were seen once; the top ten hold over 4.5%. The sequenced sample was peripheral blood, obtained after recovery from COVID-19. The origin of the receptors is a human donor who had recovered from COVID-19.

The V gene is TRBV5-6, the J gene TRBJ1-5; a weak D match, TRBD1 (5 bases). V lost 1 base to trimming and J lost 3 bases, with 14 bases between them. Germline assignment: CDR1 SGHDT and CDR2 YYEEEE. The CDR3 runs to 16 residues. The DNA of the CDR3 is TGTGCCAGCAGCTTGTTCGGGACCCAATACAATCAGCCCCAGCATTTT. Translated, it gives CASSLFGTQYNQPQHF.

The genes are TRBV30 and TRBJ1-4, with a tentative D call TRBD1 (6 bases). Germline V CDR1 and CDR2: GTSNPN, SVGIG (reference sequence). V shed 4 bases and J shed 4 bases, with 10 bases lying between them. This CDR3 is 13 amino acids long. For the CDR3, the DNA is TGTGCCTGGAAAAGGACAGTTAATGAAAAACTGTTTTTT. It translates to CAWKRTVNEKLFF.

The V call is TRBV7-9, the J call TRBJ2-7; 9 bases match TRBD1. This CDR3 region has 13 residues. With 5 bases clipped from V and 6 bases from J, the junction kept 5 bases outside the gene matches. Germline V gene lookup returns CDR1 SEHNR and CDR2 FQNEAQ (reference sequence). This chain's CDR3 is CASSGTGKSEQYF. In DNA, the CDR3 is TGTGCCAGCAGCGGGACAGGGAAGAGCGAGCAGTACTTC.

This clone was detected ten times or more. The chain links TRBV12-5 to TRBJ2-6; 12 bases match TRBD2. This CDR3 has 22 amino acids. Germline CDR1 reads LGHNT; CDR2 reads FRNRAP. Trimming cost V 1 base and J 0 bases; bases outside gene matches: 13. The CDR3 sequence: CASGLALGGLAGSFSGANVLTF. The CDR3 DNA sequence: TGTGCTAGTGGTTTGGCCCTAGGCGGACTAGCGGGGTCCTTCTCTGGGGCCAACGTCCTGACTTTC.

This chain links TRBV24-1 with TRBJ1-1; D gene uncertain. Germline CDR1 KGHDR, CDR2 SFDVKD. The V and J ends lost 3 bases and 11 bases respectively, with 9 bases between them. This CDR3 region has 11 residues. CDR3 DNA: TGTGCCACCAGTGATGAGGGCAAGGCTTTCTTT. It specifies CATSDEGKAFF.

This chain connects TRBV3-1 (or the pseudogene TRBV3-2) to TRBJ2-5; TRBD2 aligns across 12 bases. The length of the CDR3 is 16 residues. Per germline, CDR1 LGHDT and CDR2 YNNKEL (reference sequence). Trimming cost V 4 bases and J 5 bases; bases outside gene matches: 8. The CDR3 region is CASSPRGLAGRETQYF. In DNA form, the CDR3 reads TGTGCCAGCAGCCCCCGGGGACTAGCGGGCCGCGAGACCCAGTACTTC.

The chain joins TRBV28 to TRBJ2-3, with 8 bases that match TRBD2. V gave up 5 bases and J gave up 0 bases; unmatched junction bases: 7. The CDR3 is 16 residues long. Germline CDR1 and CDR2: MDHEN and SYDVKM. CDR3 nucleotide sequence: TGTGCCAGCAGTACGCCGGGAGGGGCGAGCACAGATACGCAGTATTTT. This sequence encodes CASSTPGGASTDTQYF.

This chain joins TRBV4-1 and TRBJ1-6; TRBD1 matches 8 bases. Trimming took 4 bases from V and 7 from J; bases not matched to a gene: 6. Germline-derived CDR1 and CDR2 are MGHRA and YSYEKL. CDR3 size: 15 residues. The CDR3 DNA sequence: TGCGCCAGCAGCCCCGAGGGACAGGAAAATTCACCCCTCCACTTT. Its translation is CASSPEGQENSPLHF.

CDR3 in amino acids: CSVVQGGYEQYF. Here the CDR3 DNA reads TGCAGCGTTGTACAGGGCGGCTACGAGCAGTACTTC. The V call is TRBV29-1, the J call TRBJ2-7, with a tentative D call TRBD1 (6 bases). The V end lost 4 bases, the J end lost 3 bases, and 10 bases lay between the germline ends. The germline CDR1 and CDR2 sequences are SQVTM and ANQGSEA. The CDR3 runs to 12 residues.

The J gene is TRBJ2-2, the V gene TRBV2, with D possibly TRBD2 on 5 matching bases. Trimming took 5 bases from V and 1 from J, leaving 8 bases between them. CDR3 length equals 14 residues. In germline, CDR1 is SNHLY, CDR2 FYNNEI. The CDR3 DNA reads as TGTGCCAGCAGTCCGGGGTTGAACACCGGGGAGCTGTTTTTT. Its translation is CASSPGLNTGELFF.

CDR3: CASSSGLAGGGETQYF. CDR3 in DNA: TGTGCCAGCAGCTCGGGACTAGCGGGGGGTGGAGAGACCCAGTACTTC. The J gene is TRBJ2-5, the V gene TRBV5-6; 15 bases agree with TRBD2. Germline V gives CDR1 SGHDT, CDR2 YYEEEE. Trimming took 3 bases from V and 4 from J; bases not matched to a gene: 4. This CDR3 comprises 16 residues. Filled out from reference TRBV5-6 and TRBJ2-5, the complete variable domain reads DAGVTQSPTHLIKTRGQQVTLRCSPKSGHDTVSWYQQALGQGPQFIFQYYEEEERQRGNFPDRFSGHQFPNYSSELNVNALLLGDSALYLCASSSGLAGGGETQYFGPGTRLLVL.

This clone was counted once. V is TRBV5-1 and J is TRBJ2-7, with TRBD1 as a possible D gene (6 bases). Germline V gene lookup returns CDR1 SGHRS and CDR2 YFSETQ. Trimming cost V 4 bases and J 3 bases, with 8 bases left between them. CDR3 size: 12 residues. DNA for the CDR3: TGCGCCAGCAGCATGGACAGCTACGAGCAGTACTTC. Its translation: CASSMDSYEQYF. The whole variable domain, filled in from reference TRBV5-1 and TRBJ2-7, reads KAGVTQTPRYLIKTRGQQVTLSCSPISGHRSVSWYQQTPGQGLQFLFEYFSETQRNKGNFPGRFSGRQFSNSRSEMNVSTLELGDSALYLCASSMDSYEQYFGPGTRLTVT.

This sequence joins TRBV5-1 and TRBJ2-5; tentatively, D is TRBD1 or TRBD2 (6 bases each). CDR1 and CDR2 (germline): SGHRS, YFSETQ. The CDR3 spans 18 residues. The V end lost 0 bases, the J end lost 5 bases, and 23 bases lay between the germline ends. The CDR3 sequence is CASSLGRTATGAGETQYF. The DNA of the CDR3 is TGCGCCAGCAGCTTGGGCCGGACAGCAACGGGGGCTGGGGAGACCCAGTACTTC.

CDR3 DNA sequence: TGCAGCGACACGACAGGGTGGGGCTACACCTTC. Encoded protein: CSDTTGWGYTF. The chain links TRBV29-1 to TRBJ1-2; TRBD1 matches at 7 bases. Trimming removed 7 bases from V and 8 bases from J; junction bases left unmatched: 7. The CDR3 length is 11 residues. CDR1 is SQVTM and CDR2 is ANQGSEA in the germline V gene.

The J gene is TRBJ2-3, the V gene TRBV9; 9 nucleotides align to TRBD2. This CDR3 comprises 13 residues. CDR1 SGDLS and CDR2 YYNGEE come from the germline V gene. The CDR3, as DNA: TGTGTCCGGGGCGGGAGGGCCCTCCATACGCAGTATTTT. Translated: CVRGGRALHTQYF.

The rearrangement links TRBV4-2 to TRBJ2-3; no clear D. The V end was cut by 0 bases, the J end by 0 bases, with 7 bases between. The CDR3 loop spans 15 amino acids. Germline CDR1 is LGHNA and CDR2 is YNFKEQ. In DNA form, the CDR3 reads TGTGCCAGCAGCCAAGATGGCCCTAGCACAGATACGCAGTATTTT. It codes for CASSQDGPSTDTQYF.

Only one count was recorded for this clone. J is TRBJ2-3 and V is TRBV5-1, with 10 nucleotides matching TRBD1. Germline values: CDR1 SGHRS, CDR2 YFSETQ. Trimming at V came to 4 bases and at J to 13 bases, leaving 6 bases not matched to a gene. The CDR3 is 12 residues long. The CDR3 here is CASSPGGTGEYF. The CDR3 DNA sequence: TGCGCCAGCAGCCCGGGGGGGACAGGGGAGTATTTT.

The V gene is TRBV7-9, the J gene TRBJ2-1; no reliable D call. CDR1 is SEHNR, CDR2 FQNEAQ, per germline (reference sequence). This CDR3 comprises 11 residues. Trimming removed 5 bases from V and 2 bases from J, with 1 base in between. CDR3 sequence: CASSPYNEQFF. Written as DNA, the CDR3 is TGTGCCAGCAGCCCCTACAATGAGCAGTTCTTC.

This chain joins TRBV25-1 and TRBJ2-5; the match to TRBD1 covers 10 bases. Germline V gene sequence: CDR1 MGHDK, CDR2 SYGVNS. V trimming: 6 bases; J trimming: 5 bases; junction bases outside the gene matches: 6. The CDR3 extends over 14 amino acids. In DNA form, the CDR3 reads TGTGCCAGCAGGACAGGGGGCTCAATGGAGACCCAGTACTTC. Protein product: CASRTGGSMETQYF.

Only one count was recorded for this clone. The chain links TRBV28 to TRBJ1-2; no clear D gene. The CDR3 has 13 residues. Deletions cut 2 bases from V and 5 bases from J, with 9 bases between. Germline CDR1 reads MDHEN; CDR2 reads SYDVKM. The CDR3 loop reads CASSLKPRYGYTF. CDR3 nucleotides: TGTGCCAGCAGTTTAAAGCCGAGGTATGGCTACACCTTC.

The genes are TRBV9 and TRBJ2-7; D uncertain. The CDR3 has 15 amino acids. V was cut by 4 bases and J by 4 bases, with 18 bases left in between. Germline V CDR1 and CDR2: SGDLS, YYNGEE. In DNA form, the CDR3 reads TGTGCCAGCAGCCCCCGCGACTTTGTCCCTTACGAGCAGTACTTC. As protein: CASSPRDFVPYEQYF.

A few counts support this clone. The CDR3 coding sequence is TGTGCCAGCAGCTTTACTAGCGACTCCTACAATGAGCAGTTCTTC. Amino acid sequence: CASSFTSDSYNEQFF. J is TRBJ2-1 and V is TRBV7-3, with 7 bases lining up with TRBD2. This CDR3 has 15 amino acids. The V gene's germline CDR1 is SGHTA and CDR2 FQGTGA. With V trimmed by 3 bases and J by 0 bases, 2 bases remained unmatched.